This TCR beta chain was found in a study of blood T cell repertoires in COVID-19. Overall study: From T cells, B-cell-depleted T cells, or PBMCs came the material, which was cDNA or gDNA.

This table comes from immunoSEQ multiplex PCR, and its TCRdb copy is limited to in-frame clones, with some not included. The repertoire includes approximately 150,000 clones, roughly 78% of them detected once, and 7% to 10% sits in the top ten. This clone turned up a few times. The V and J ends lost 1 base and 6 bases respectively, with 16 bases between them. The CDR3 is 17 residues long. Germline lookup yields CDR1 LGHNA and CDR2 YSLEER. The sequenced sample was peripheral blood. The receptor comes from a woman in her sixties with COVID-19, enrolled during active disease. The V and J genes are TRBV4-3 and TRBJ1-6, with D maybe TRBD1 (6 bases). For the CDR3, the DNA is TGCGCCAGCAGCCAAGTCCGGGGGGCTGTAGGTAATTCACCCCTCCACTTT. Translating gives CASSQVRGAVGNSPLHF.